This T cell receptor (beta chain) is drawn from a study of cytomegalovirus exposure and HLA in healthy donors. Assay used: immunoSEQ multiplex PCR; TCRdb lists only in-frame clones, some missing. Among about 110,000 clones listed, more than 75% were seen once. This CDR3 has 15 amino acids. CDR1 and CDR2 from the germline V gene are PRHDT and FYEKMQ (reference sequence). J was trimmed by 0 bases and V by 5 bases; bases with no gene match: 5. Material for sequencing was PBMCs. V usage is TRBV13 and J usage is TRBJ1-1; 8 bases map to TRBD1. The TCR was taken from a woman younger than 45 in good health and CMV-seropositive. Here the CDR3 DNA reads TGTGCCAGCAGCCCCTGGGACAGGATGAACACTGAAGCTTTCTTT. This codes for CASSPWDRMNTEAFF.